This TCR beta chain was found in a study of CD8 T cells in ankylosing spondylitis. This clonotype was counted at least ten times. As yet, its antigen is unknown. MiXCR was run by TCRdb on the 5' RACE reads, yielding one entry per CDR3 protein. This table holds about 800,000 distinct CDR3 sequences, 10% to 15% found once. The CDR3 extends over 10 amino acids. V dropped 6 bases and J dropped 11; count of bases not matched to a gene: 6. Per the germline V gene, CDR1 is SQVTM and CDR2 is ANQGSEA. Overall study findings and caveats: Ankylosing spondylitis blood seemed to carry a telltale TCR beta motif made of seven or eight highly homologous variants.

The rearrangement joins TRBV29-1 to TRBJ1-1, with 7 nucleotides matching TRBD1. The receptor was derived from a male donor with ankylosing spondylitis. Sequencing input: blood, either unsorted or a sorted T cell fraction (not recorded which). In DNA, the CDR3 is TGCAGCGTAGGACAGGAGGGGGCTTTCTTT. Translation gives CSVGQEGAFF.